The clone carrying this TCR beta chain was detected only a few times. What it binds is unknown. Germline V gene sequence: CDR1 MDHEN, CDR2 SYDVKM. The CDR3 is made up of 16 amino acids. The germline V and J ends were trimmed by 6 bases and 4 bases, with 20 bases remaining between them. The study made its TCR cDNA through 5'RACE template switching. That step introduced a universal primer site along with UMIs. MiXCR was run by TCRdb on the 5' RACE reads, yielding one entry per CDR3 protein. Of around 550,000 distinct CDR3 sequences in the sample, roughly 21% were seen once. The record originates from a study of T cells after yellow fever vaccination. Across the study: Low-cell-number fractions underwent preparation using SMART-Seq v4 Ultra Low Input.

Study-level results: The study re-detected most primary-vaccination clones after the booster (about 96% CD4, roughly 88% CD8).

This receptor was identified in a man younger than 45 who received the YFV17D yellow fever vaccine. V usage is TRBV28 and J usage is TRBJ2-3; a weak D match, TRBD2 (5 bases). Sequencing was performed on PBMCs, taken 15 days after the yellow fever booster vaccination. The CDR3 DNA sequence: TGTGCCAGCAGCCCCCATATGGGAGTAGGTGCAGATACGCAGTATTTT. It translates to CASSPHMGVGADTQYF.